The present entry profiles one TCR beta chain with its context. The antigen it recognizes is unknown. Base qualities are not provided; no much larger clone lies one nucleotide away. From the germline V gene, CDR1 is SGHTA and CDR2 is FQGTGA. From cysteine to phenylalanine, the CDR3 is 13 amino acids long. Only the CDR3 DNA is retained, 39 bases long and in frame from the first base. V loses 4 bases of germline sequence and J loses 5 bases, and the interval between the two ends is 12 bases. The sample is drawn from a study of CD8 T cells in Susac syndrome (dated by TCRdb to between 2018 and 2021). Study-level background: Among the Susac syndrome patients who were sequenced, clinically active disease was present in 5 or 6 and clinical remission was observed in roughly eight. At the time of blood withdrawal, Susac syndrome patients were either therapy-naive, taking corticosteroids (with some also receiving IVIg), or on IVIg alone. Repertoire sequencing was used to test whether CD8+ T cell activation and differentiation in Susac syndrome was antigen driven.

RNA was extracted with the RNeasy kit and about 0.5 to 1 ug was reverse transcribed using random hexamers. TCR beta CDR3 regions were amplified with the immunoSEQ multiplex PCR assay covering 54 Vbeta and 13 Jbeta segments. To correct PCR amplification bias, a synthetic template baseline was used for both primer optimization and computational correction. The authors processed their data as follows. Reads were annotated to V, D and J genes per IMGT and analyzed with immunoSEQ Analyzer, keeping only productive sequences. Clonality was computed as one minus Shannon entropy normalized by log2 of the number of productive unique sequences. For each patient and control, public and private clones were evaluated within the 100 most prevalent clones. Clones were defined as Susac-specific when absent from the healthy and MS cohorts, from over 950 published viral clones and from other ImmuneACCESS disease sequences. TCRdb ran its own pipeline on the public reads, namely fastp trimming at Q25 and MiXCR clone calling, and kept in-frame beta chains. When rows share a CDR3 protein, they turn into one entry using the most common DNA and genes. TCRdb's processing, not the authors' own work, is the source of the V and J calls. The sample table lists some 160,000 distinct CDR3 sequences, 94% of them with a count of one. The top ten clones comprise 0.095% to 0.13% of the sample.

What the work shows at the level of the full study, not this receptor alone: The number of individuals in the TCR sequencing and HLA analysis was acknowledged as relatively small. The CD4+ T cell repertoire of patients with Susac syndrome showed no detectable clonal expansion.

Peripheral blood CD8+ and CD4+ T cells from healthy donors, Susac syndrome patients and multiple sclerosis patients were profiled using high-throughput TCR beta sequencing. The Susac syndrome patients fulfilled recently defined diagnostic criteria for either definite or probable disease. Bulk CD8+ and CD4+ T cells were purified by magnetic negative isolation, whereas CD8+ TEMRA cells were enriched by FACS. Blood was collected in EDTA tubes and processed within 24 hours, with PBMCs isolated through density gradient centrifugation. PBMCs intended for TCR sequencing were frozen in liquid nitrogen and were later thawed in a 37 degrees C water bath. A purity of at least 90% was achieved for sorted or isolated CD4+, CD8+ and CD8+ TEMRA cells.

The rearranged segments are TRBV7-3 and TRBJ2-7; a weak D assignment points to TRBD1 (6 bases agree). The specimen was CD4+ T cells from PBMCs. This clonotype was obtained from a human donor with Susac syndrome. The CDR3 corresponds to CASSYLNRDEQYF. The bases read TGTGCCAGCAGCTACCTTAACAGGGACGAGCAGTACTTC.